A selection of T cell receptor beta chains follows, all from one sample in a study of T-cell reconstitution after alpha-beta-depleted transplantation in children. TCRdb redid the calling of the PCR reads with MiXCR, one entry per CDR3 protein. Seen here are some 830,000 distinct CDR3 sequences, around 17% observed once, and the top ten hold around 4.5%. This material consisted of PBMCs, mostly from graft donor cells, taken 360 days after TCRalphabeta/CD19-depleted stem cell transplant. The receptors derive from a male patient between 5 and 17 years old who had a stem cell transplant for acute lymphoblastic leukemia, so the T cells may come from the graft donor. The CDR3 runs from the conserved cysteine through the conserved F or W. A D gene is named only where the DNA matches it firmly. Clone size appears in some rows only: once, few, many, or a class for an expanded clone.

cdr3_aa cdr3_nt j_call d_call v_call cdr3_length clone_size
CASSLTGDSNQPQHF TGTGCCAGCAGTTTGACGGGGGACAGCAATCAGCCCCAGCATTTT TRBJ1-5 . TRBV6-5 15 many
CASTPQGTGEQETQYF TGCGCCAGCACCCCCCAGGGGACAGGGGAACAAGAGACCCAGTACTTC TRBJ2-5 TRBD1 TRBV10-2 16 few
CASSGGGRYEQYF TGTGCCAGCAGCGGAGGGGGGAGATACGAGCAGTACTTC TRBJ2-7 . TRBV9 13 .
CSARRGGDSYGYTF TGCAGTGCTAGGAGAGGGGGCGATAGCTATGGCTACACCTTC TRBJ1-2 TRBD1 TRBV20-1 14 .
CASSSDRANWVMHNQPQHF TGTGCCAGCAGTTCAGACAGGGCTAACTGGGTTATGCACAATCAGCCCCAGCATTTT TRBJ1-5 TRBD1 TRBV2 19 few
CASSLRAIPYEQYF TGCGCCAGCAGCCTCCGGGCCATTCCCTACGAGCAGTACTTC TRBJ2-7 . TRBV5-1 14 many
CASSQETGDEQYF TGCGCCAGCAGCCAAGAGACAGGGGACGAGCAGTACTTC TRBJ2-7 TRBD1 TRBV4-1 13 .
CASKGRELPLHF TGTGCCAGTAAAGGCAGGGAATTACCCCTCCACTTT TRBJ1-6 . TRBV19 12 .
CASRLGGSGMVEQFF TGCGCCAGCCGGTTAGGCGGGAGTGGGATGGTAGAGCAGTTCTTC TRBJ2-1 TRBD2 TRBV23-1 15 .
CSAREKRGLPYNEQFF TGCAGTGCTAGAGAAAAGCGGGGCTTACCCTACAATGAGCAGTTCTTC TRBJ2-1 TRBD2 TRBV20-1 16 .
CASSLKGLAGAYEQFF TGTGCCAGCAGCTTAAAGGGACTAGCGGGAGCCTATGAGCAGTTCTTC TRBJ2-1 TRBD2 TRBV7-3 16 few
CASSLQGVLGYTF TGTGCCAGCAGCCTCCAGGGAGTTCTTGGCTACACCTTC TRBJ1-2 . TRBV12-3/TRBV12-4 13 .
CASTGGPQPSGNTIYF TGTGCCAGCACAGGCGGGCCGCAGCCCTCTGGAAACACCATATATTTT TRBJ1-3 . TRBV7-9 16 .
CSVAAASTDTQYF TGCAGCGTTGCAGCGGCTAGCACAGATACGCAGTATTTT TRBJ2-3 . TRBV29-1 13 few
CASSPDKRGETQYF TGTGCCAGCAGTCCGGACAAGAGGGGAGAGACCCAGTACTTC TRBJ2-5 . TRBV6-1 14 .
CASSLHGTDTQYF TGTGCCAGCAGCCTGCACGGAACAGATACGCAGTATTTT TRBJ2-3 . TRBV7-8 13 few
CSVESTGRADTQYF TGCAGCGTTGAATCGACAGGGAGGGCGGATACGCAGTATTTT TRBJ2-3 . TRBV29-1 14 .
CASSQGTGDEWWNSPLHF TGTGCCAGCAGCCAGGGGACAGGGGATGAGTGGTGGAATTCACCCCTCCACTTT TRBJ1-6 TRBD1 TRBV13 18 .
CASSTQLRRGHFSSYEQYF TGTGCCAGCAGCACACAACTCAGGAGGGGACACTTTAGCTCCTACGAGCAGTACTTC TRBJ2-7 . TRBV21-1 19 few
CAIRVAGEETQYF TGTGCCATCCGGGTAGCGGGAGAAGAGACCCAGTACTTC TRBJ2-5 TRBD2 TRBV10-3 13 many
CASSPLLAWEQFF TGTGCCAGCAGCCCCCTACTAGCGTGGGAGCAGTTCTTC TRBJ2-1 TRBD2 TRBV3-1 13 few
CASSGTVRSYEQYF TGTGCCAGCAGCGGGACAGTTAGATCCTACGAGCAGTACTTC TRBJ2-7 TRBD1 TRBV5-6 14 .
CASKRGTAYEQYF TGCGCCAGCAAGCGCGGGACAGCCTACGAGCAGTACTTC TRBJ2-7 . TRBV5-1 13 many
CASNDLEPAYSYEQYF TGTGCCAGCAACGATCTCGAGCCAGCCTACTCCTACGAGCAGTACTTC TRBJ2-7 . TRBV27 16 .
CASSLGGGQGGTDEQFF TGCGCCAGCAGCTTGGGCGGCGGGCAGGGGGGGACCGATGAGCAGTTCTTC TRBJ2-1 . TRBV5-1 17 few
CASSQDAFSSGNTIYF TGCGCCAGCAGCCAAGATGCGTTTAGCTCTGGAAACACCATATATTTT TRBJ1-3 . TRBV4-1 16 few
CASSLEQSIDNEQFF TGCGCCAGCAGCCTAGAACAGTCGATCGACAATGAGCAGTTCTTC TRBJ2-1 . TRBV5-1 15 many
CASSFSGVLETQYF TGTGCCAGCAGTTTTTCAGGTGTTCTGGAGACCCAGTACTTC TRBJ2-5 . TRBV12-3/TRBV12-4 14 few
CSATRDTENIQYF TGCAGTGCTACCCGGGACACCGAAAACATTCAGTACTTC TRBJ2-4 . TRBV20-1 13 .
CASSQGYRVDEQYF TGCGCCAGCAGCCAAGGGTACAGGGTGGACGAGCAGTACTTC TRBJ2-7 . TRBV4-1 14 .
CAIRAGQGVYEQFF TGTGCCATCAGGGCGGGACAGGGAGTATATGAGCAGTTCTTC TRBJ2-1 TRBD1 TRBV10-3 14 .
CASSLEEVKNIQYF TGCGCCAGCAGCTTGGAGGAGGTCAAAAACATTCAGTACTTC TRBJ2-4 . TRBV5-1 14 .
CATSASDRGAGELFF TGTGCCACCAGTGCCTCAGACAGGGGCGCCGGGGAGCTGTTTTTT TRBJ2-2 TRBD1 TRBV24-1 15 .
CASSIGTSGINTQYF TGTGCCAGCAGTATCGGGACTAGCGGGATCAATACGCAGTATTTT TRBJ2-3 TRBD2 TRBV28 15 .
CASSRGQGAEGEQFF TGCGCCAGCAGCAGGGGACAGGGGGCGGAGGGCGAGCAGTTCTTC TRBJ2-1 TRBD1 TRBV5-1 15 few
CSVRDYEQYF TGCAGCGTCAGGGACTACGAGCAGTACTTC TRBJ2-7 . TRBV29-1 10 many
CSVEDVNDSGEQYF TGCAGCGTTGAAGACGTAAATGACAGTGGCGAGCAGTACTTC TRBJ2-7 . TRBV29-1 14 many
CASSTDRGLGTQYF TGTGCCAGTAGTACCGACAGGGGGCTCGGGACCCAGTACTTC TRBJ2-5 TRBD1 TRBV19 14 .
CASSLQGAFTGELFF TGTGCCAGCAGCTTACAGGGGGCTTTCACCGGGGAGCTGTTTTTT TRBJ2-2 TRBD1 TRBV7-3 15 few
CASSAAGYPSYNEQFF TGTGCCAGCAGCGCGGCAGGGTACCCCTCCTACAATGAGCAGTTCTTC TRBJ2-1 . TRBV9 16 few
CASSSILAGGPGELFF TGTGCCAGCAGCTCGATTCTAGCGGGAGGGCCCGGGGAGCTGTTTTTT TRBJ2-2 TRBD2 TRBV13 16 many
CASRGLAGVREQYF TGTGCCAGCAGGGGACTAGCGGGAGTACGTGAGCAGTACTTC TRBJ2-7 TRBD2 TRBV13 14 .
CASGLDRGAYNEQFF TGTGCTAGTGGTTTGGATAGGGGCGCCTACAATGAGCAGTTCTTC TRBJ2-1 . TRBV12-5 15 few
CASSLRPGGANEQFF TGTGCCAGCAGTTTACGTCCCGGGGGAGCGAATGAGCAGTTCTTC TRBJ2-1 . TRBV12-3/TRBV12-4 15 .
CASSQRDSHEQYF TGTGCCAGCAGCCAACGGGATTCTCACGAGCAGTACTTC TRBJ2-7 . TRBV3-1 13 .
CASSRGGRRTDTQYF TGCGCCAGCAGCCGGGGCGGGAGACGCACAGATACGCAGTATTTT TRBJ2-3 TRBD2 TRBV5-1 15 few
CASSFATGGWNQPQHF TGTGCCAGCAGCTTTGCTACAGGGGGCTGGAATCAGCCCCAGCATTTT TRBJ1-5 TRBD1 TRBV7-6 16 few
CASSLGVAYTQYF TGTGCCAGCAGTCTCGGGGTGGCATATACGCAGTATTTT TRBJ2-3 . TRBV27 13 .
CSVLQRQAYGYTF TGCAGCGTTCTCCAGCGGCAGGCCTATGGCTACACCTTC TRBJ1-2 . TRBV29-1 13 .
CASSLMWSNEQFF TGTGCCAGCAGTTTAATGTGGAGCAATGAGCAGTTCTTC TRBJ2-1 . TRBV12-3/TRBV12-4 13 few
CASSPLSPAGGVSEQFF TGTGCCAGCAGTCCCTTGAGCCCAGCGGGAGGGGTCAGTGAGCAGTTCTTC TRBJ2-1 TRBD2 TRBV27 17 .
CASSVEPGGDTGELFF TGTGCCAGCAGCGTAGAACCGGGAGGGGATACCGGGGAGCTGTTTTTT TRBJ2-2 TRBD2 TRBV9 16 few
CASRDLENEAFF TGTGCCAGCAGGGACCTAGAAAATGAAGCTTTCTTT TRBJ1-1 . TRBV2 12 few
CASSSGQGVSSTDTQYF TGTGCCAGCAGTTCCGGACAGGGGGTTTCTAGCACAGATACGCAGTATTTT TRBJ2-3 TRBD1 TRBV27 17 .